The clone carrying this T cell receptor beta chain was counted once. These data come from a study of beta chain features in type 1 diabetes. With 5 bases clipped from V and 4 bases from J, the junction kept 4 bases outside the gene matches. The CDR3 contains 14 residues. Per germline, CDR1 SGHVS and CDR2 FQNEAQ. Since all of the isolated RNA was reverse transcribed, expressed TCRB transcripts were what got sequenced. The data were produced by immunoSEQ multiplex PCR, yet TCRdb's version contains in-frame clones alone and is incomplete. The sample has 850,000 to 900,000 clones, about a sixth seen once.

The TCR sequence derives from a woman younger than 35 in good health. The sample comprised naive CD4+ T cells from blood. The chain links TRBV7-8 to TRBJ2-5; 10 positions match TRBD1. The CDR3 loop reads CASSPRTGGETQYF. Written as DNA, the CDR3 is TGTGCCAGCAGCCCTAGGACAGGGGGAGAGACCCAGTACTTC.